The rows below give T cell receptor beta chains drawn from one sample of a study of T cell repertoires in cytomegalovirus infection. These receptors have no identified antigens. TCRdb itself ran the reads through MiXCR, one entry per CDR3 protein. The table includes about 71,000 distinct CDR3 sequences, 20% to 25% detected once. Material: CD8+ T cells from cultured PBMCs, obtained from culture after CMV antigen stimulation. The source of these receptors is a human donor in good health (CMV status not recorded). Some clones in this sample may be carry-over from other donors' samples. Both conserved end residues are part of each CDR3. D genes are given only for firm matches. Some rows mark clone size as missing; the rest say once, few, many or name a class of expanded clone.

CASSLTTGYSEQYF	TGTGCCAGCAGTTTGACGACAGGGTATTCCGAGCAGTACTTC	14	TRBD1	TRBJ2-7	.	TRBV27
CASSFQSTGAALAGNTIYF	TGTGCCAGCAGTTTTCAATCCACAGGGGCTGCTCTTGCTGGAAACACCATATATTTT	19	TRBD1	TRBJ1-3	few	TRBV7-9
CASSAFHRSYSTDTQYF	TGTGCCAGCAGCGCCTTCCACAGGAGTTATAGCACAGATACGCAGTATTTT	17	.	TRBJ2-3	.	TRBV7-2
CASSLVQGDQPQHF	TGTGCCAGCAGCTTAGTCCAGGGCGATCAGCCCCAGCATTTT	14	.	TRBJ1-5	few	TRBV7-2
CASSQGAGRDTEAFF	TGCGCCAGCAGCCAAGGGGCCGGGAGGGACACTGAAGCTTTCTTT	15	.	TRBJ1-1	few	TRBV4-1
CASSSKRVRYRGSKNTEAFF	TGTGCCAGCAGCTCAAAGAGAGTCCGATACAGGGGCTCCAAGAACACTGAAGCTTTCTTT	20	TRBD1	TRBJ1-1	few	TRBV7-8
CARSYSQGPEQYF	TGTGCCCGCAGTTACTCGCAGGGACCCGAGCAGTACTTC	13	.	TRBJ2-7	.	TRBV6-5
CAISEANRDRVRNTIYF	TGTGCCATCAGTGAGGCCAACCGGGACAGGGTTCGAAACACCATATATTTT	17	TRBD1	TRBJ1-3	few	TRBV10-3
CASSVLAGANSPLHF	TGTGCCAGCAGCGTCTTGGCAGGGGCAAATTCACCCCTCCACTTT	15	.	TRBJ1-6	.	TRBV7-2
CASNPEIGSRNTEAFF	TGCGCCAGCAACCCGGAGATCGGCAGCCGGAACACTGAAGCTTTCTTT	16	.	TRBJ1-1	few	TRBV4-1
CASSQGTGYDGYTF	TGCGCCAGCAGCCAAGGTACAGGGTACGACGGCTACACCTTC	14	.	TRBJ1-2	.	TRBV4-1
CASSLWGNIQYF	TGTGCCAGCAGCTTATGGGGTAACATTCAGTACTTC	12	.	TRBJ2-4	.	TRBV7-9
CASSSPGLFGYTF	TGTGCCAGCAGCTCGCCGGGACTCTTTGGCTACACCTTC	13	.	TRBJ1-2	many	TRBV7-9
CASSLEGVGYGYTF	TGTGCCAGCAGCTTAGAGGGGGTTGGCTATGGCTACACCTTC	14	.	TRBJ1-2	few	TRBV7-8
CVSSGNTEAFF	TGTGTGAGTTCGGGGAACACTGAAGCTTTCTTT	11	.	TRBJ1-1	few	TRBV7-6
CASSYTQTGGNGYTF	TGTGCCAGCAGTTACACTCAGACAGGGGGCAACGGCTACACCTTC	15	TRBD1	TRBJ1-2	few	TRBV6-6
CASSHGGTTYEQYF	TGCGCCAGCAGCCACGGGGGGACAACCTACGAGCAGTACTTC	14	.	TRBJ2-7	many	TRBV4-3
CASSTFLGENTEAFF	TGTGCCAGCAGTACCTTCCTCGGGGAGAACACTGAAGCTTTCTTT	15	.	TRBJ1-1	many	TRBV6-2/TRBV6-3
CASILGARAYNEQFF	TGTGCCAGCATTTTAGGGGCCAGAGCATACAATGAGCAGTTCTTC	15	.	TRBJ2-1	.	TRBV12-3/TRBV12-4
CASSFGGVHEQFF	TGTGCCAGCAGTTTCGGAGGGGTCCATGAGCAGTTCTTC	13	.	TRBJ2-1	.	TRBV12-3/TRBV12-4
CASSYSPRESSGANVLTF	TGTGCCAGCAGTTACTCTCCCAGGGAGAGCTCTGGGGCCAACGTCCTGACTTTC	18	.	TRBJ2-6	.	TRBV6-2/TRBV6-3
CASSDSVGAKDEQFF	TGTGCCAGCAGTGACTCAGTAGGGGCTAAGGATGAGCAGTTCTTC	15	.	TRBJ2-1	once	TRBV6-4
CASSYSGGAAYNEQFF	TGTGCCAGCAGTTACAGCGGGGGGGCCGCCTACAATGAGCAGTTCTTC	16	TRBD2	TRBJ2-1	.	TRBV6-5
CASSSMTTTISNQPQHF	TGTGCCAGCAGTTCTATGACAACCACGATTAGCAATCAGCCCCAGCATTTT	17	.	TRBJ1-5	.	TRBV6-6
CASSEVRDRSLNTGELFF	TGTGCCAGCAGTGAAGTTCGGGACAGGAGTTTGAACACCGGGGAGCTGTTTTTT	18	TRBD1	TRBJ2-2	few	TRBV2
CASSVDRDSSYNEQFF	TGTGCCAGCAGTGTAGACAGGGATAGCTCCTACAATGAGCAGTTCTTC	16	TRBD1	TRBJ2-1	.	TRBV12-3/TRBV12-4
CASSFQDRGPYF	TGTGCCAGCAGCTTTCAGGACAGGGGACCGTACTTC	12	TRBD1	TRBJ2-4	.	TRBV7-9
CASSSLGTGDTEAFF	TGTGCCAGCAGCTCCCTTGGGACAGGGGACACTGAAGCTTTCTTT	15	TRBD1	TRBJ1-1	few	TRBV5-6
CASSSNGAGELFF	TGTGCCAGCAGCTCTAATGGGGCCGGGGAGCTGTTTTTT	13	.	TRBJ2-2	.	TRBV7-9
CASSYSTAGGPKTQYF	TGTGCCAGCAGTTACTCTACGGCGGGGGGGCCGAAGACCCAGTACTTC	16	TRBD2	TRBJ2-5	.	TRBV6-6
CASSFGAGDGAEAFF	TGTGCCAGCAGCTTTGGGGCAGGGGATGGAGCTGAAGCTTTCTTT	15	.	TRBJ1-1	.	TRBV13
CASSLSSGPWTEQYGYTF	TGTGCCAGCAGTTTATCATCCGGACCTTGGACGGAGCAGTATGGCTACACCTTC	18	.	TRBJ1-2	few	TRBV27
CASRPTRLRTDTQYF	TGTGCCAGCAGGCCTACACGACTACGCACAGATACGCAGTATTTT	15	.	TRBJ2-3	.	TRBV11-2
CASRPGVRTEAFF	TGTGCCAGCAGACCGGGAGTAAGGACTGAAGCTTTCTTT	13	.	TRBJ1-1	few	TRBV27
CASSLELAESYEQYF	TGTGCCAGCAGCTTAGAGCTAGCGGAGAGCTACGAGCAGTACTTC	15	TRBD2	TRBJ2-7	few	TRBV7-8
CASSYSYDRAPNTEAFF	TGTGCCAGCAGTTACTCATATGATAGGGCGCCGAACACTGAAGCTTTCTTT	17	.	TRBJ1-1	.	TRBV6-2/TRBV6-3
CSARLAGAPTGELFF	TGCAGTGCTAGACTAGCGGGGGCTCCAACCGGGGAGCTGTTTTTT	15	TRBD2	TRBJ2-2	.	TRBV20-1
CASAQGLVGTEAFF	TGTGCCAGCGCGCAGGGGTTGGTGGGGACTGAAGCTTTCTTT	14	.	TRBJ1-1	few	TRBV12-3/TRBV12-4
CASSPPKGGYTEAFF	TGTGCCAGTAGTCCACCGAAAGGGGGATACACTGAAGCTTTCTTT	15	.	TRBJ1-1	few	TRBV19
CASSLSLYNEQFF	TGTGCCAGCAGTTTATCGCTTTACAATGAGCAGTTCTTC	13	.	TRBJ2-1	few	TRBV12-3/TRBV12-4